Listed here is a single T cell receptor (beta chain). With 5 bases clipped from V and 4 bases from J, the junction kept 2 bases outside the gene matches. The CDR3 is 13 residues long. Germline CDR1 SQVTM, CDR2 ANQGSEA. The data were obtained in a study of T cell repertoires in ileal Crohn's disease. Study as a whole: At postoperative colonoscopy, neoterminal ileum biopsies were taken as M6.

The time point was: neoterminal ileum biopsy at postoperative endoscopy, about 6 months after surgery. The table came from immunoSEQ multiplex PCR; TCRdb's copy has only in-frame clones and leaves some out. The repertoire consists of 3,500 to 4,500 clones, with around 85% occurring once and the leading ten covering around 13%. The source of this sequence is an adult with Crohn's disease. Input material: ileal tissue. The chain employs TRBV29-1 and TRBJ2-6; 7 nucleotides agree with TRBD1. The CDR3 DNA follows: TGCAGCGTTACAGGGGTAGGGGCCAACGTCCTGACTTTC. Protein: CSVTGVGANVLTF.